Below, 22 T cell receptor beta chains from the same sample are listed, as sequenced in a study of T cells after yellow fever vaccination. A single record per CDR3 protein comes from TCRdb applying MiXCR to the 5' RACE reads. The data show 550,000 to 750,000 distinct CDR3 sequences, with roughly 14% seen just once and around 15% held by the top ten. Sequenced here: PBMCs, sampled on the day of the yellow fever booster vaccination. Source of these receptors: a man aged 25-45 years who received the YFV17D yellow fever vaccine.

This clonotype was seen more than once but under ten times. The chain is built from TRBV27 and TRBJ1-3; D is perhaps TRBD1 (5 bases). The V end lost 6 bases, the J end lost 0 bases, and 12 bases lay between the germline ends. Germline CDR1 reads MNHEY; CDR2 reads SMNVEV (reference sequence). This CDR3 contains 15 residues. In DNA form, the CDR3 reads TGTGCCAGCAGCCTGACAGTACACTCTGGAAACACCATATATTTT. As protein: CASSLTVHSGNTIYF.

The chain combines TRBV5-1 with TRBJ1-1; the match to TRBD1 covers 8 bases. The CDR3 consists of 15 residues. V lost 4 bases to trimming and J lost 5 bases; unmatched junction nucleotides: 10. Germline lookup yields CDR1 SGHRS and CDR2 YFSETQ. The DNA of the CDR3 is TGCGCCAGCAGCGGGACAGGCGGGCTGCGGACTGAAGCTTTCTTT. This gives the protein CASSGTGGLRTEAFF.

This clonotype was detected a few times. The chain combines TRBV7-2 with TRBJ2-2, with 15 bases lining up with TRBD2. CDR3 length: 17 amino acids. Per the germline V gene, CDR1 is SGHTA and CDR2 is FQGNSA. The trim removed 5 bases at V and 7 bases at J, leaving 8 bases unmatched. CDR3: CASSTGTSGRRNGELFF. The CDR3 nucleotides read TGTGCCAGCAGCACAGGGACTAGCGGGAGGCGGAACGGGGAGCTGTTTTTT.

This clonotype came up many times. The CDR3 sequence is CASSGRVAGGDEQFF. As DNA, the CDR3 is TGTGCCAGTAGTGGAAGGGTAGCGGGAGGGGATGAGCAGTTCTTC. The genes are TRBV19 and TRBJ2-1; TRBD2 agrees at 11 bases. The germline V gene has CDR1 LNHDA and CDR2 SQIVND (reference sequence). The ends lost 5 bases at V and 8 bases at J; junction bases unmatched: 8. The CDR3 covers 15 residues.

V and J are TRBV21-1 and TRBJ2-3; the table assigns TRBD2, which was not confirmed against the DNA. TRBV21-1 is recorded as a pseudogene. The CDR3 has 17 amino acids. In nucleotides, the CDR3 is TGTGCCAGCAGCAAAGCGCCCGGACTAGCGTGCACAGATACGCAGTATTTT. Translating gives CASSKAPGLACTDTQYF.

This chain connects TRBV29-1 to TRBJ2-7; 7 positions match TRBD2. The CDR3 has 12 residues. J lost 2 bases, V lost 4 bases, and 2 bases had no gene match. Germline CDR1 SQVTM, CDR2 ANQGSEA. The CDR3 protein is CSVGEGTYEQYF. CDR3 nucleotide sequence: TGCAGCGTTGGGGAGGGTACCTACGAGCAGTACTTC.

This clonotype was seen a few times. V gene TRBV20-1 combines with J gene TRBJ2-7, with 8 bases fitting TRBD2. Germline CDR1 reads DFQATT; CDR2 reads SNEGSKA (reference sequence). V shed 0 bases, J shed 3 bases, and the junction held 7 bases outside the gene matches. The CDR3 has 15 amino acids. The CDR3 region is CSARDRGGVYYEQYF. CDR3 bases: TGCAGTGCTAGAGATCGGGGGGGAGTTTACTACGAGCAGTACTTC.

This clonotype has just a few counts. The CDR3 coding sequence is TGCGCCAGCAGCCTCTGGGGGGAGAATGAGCAGTTCTTC. It translates to CASSLWGENEQFF. The rearrangement joins TRBV5-1 to TRBJ2-1; D is perhaps TRBD2 (6 bases). The CDR3 length is 13 residues. Per the germline V gene, CDR1 is SGHRS and CDR2 is YFSETQ. Trimming removed 4 bases from V and 7 bases from J, with 12 bases in between.

This chain connects TRBV7-9 to TRBJ2-3; a weak D match, TRBD2 (6 bases). The CDR3 has 15 amino acids. Germline V gene sequence: CDR1 SEHNR, CDR2 FQNEAQ (reference sequence). V was pared by 4 bases and J by 4 bases, with 15 bases between. The CDR3 nucleotides are TGTGCCAGCAGCTGGGGGGAGCGGAGGGCAGATACGCAGTATTTT. Translated, it gives CASSWGERRADTQYF.

This rearrangement joins TRBV9 to TRBJ2-5, with 7 bases aligning to TRBD1. Germline values: CDR1 SGDLS, CDR2 YYNGEE. V was clipped by 0 bases and J by 2 bases; unmatched bases: 4. The CDR3 is 15 amino acids. The CDR3 reads CASSVAEGAQETQYF. The CDR3 nucleotides read TGTGCCAGCAGCGTAGCTGAGGGGGCGCAAGAGACCCAGTACTTC.

This chain connects TRBV7-3 to TRBJ1-1; D not resolved. The CDR3 covers 13 residues. Trimming took off 5 bases at V and 3 bases at J, with 10 bases between the two ends. Germline values: CDR1 SGHTA, CDR2 FQGTGA. CDR3 sequence reads: CASSLIQHTEAFF. DNA of the CDR3: TGTGCCAGCAGCCTAATTCAGCACACTGAAGCTTTCTTT. Variable domain in full (rest from reference TRBV7-3 and TRBJ1-1): GAGVSQTPSNKVTEKGKYVELRCDPISGHTALYWYRQSLGQGPEFLIYFQGTGAADDSGLPNDRFFAVRPEGSVSTLKIQRTERGDSAVYLCASSLIQHTEAFFGQGTRLTVV.

In its sample, this clonotype was seen a few times. The J gene is TRBJ2-1, the V gene TRBV27; 10 nucleotides line up with TRBD2. This CDR3 has 15 amino acids. V lost 5 bases to trimming and J lost 5 bases; unmatched junction nucleotides: 6. CDR1 and CDR2 from the germline V gene are MNHEY and SMNVEV (reference sequence). CDR3 sequence reads: CASSDGLAEHNEQFF. The CDR3 DNA reads as TGTGCCAGCAGTGATGGACTAGCGGAACACAATGAGCAGTTCTTC.

CDR3 residues: CASSHAGRVPYEQYF. CDR3 nucleotide sequence: TGTGCCAGCAGCCATGCCGGGAGGGTCCCCTACGAGCAGTACTTC. The V gene is TRBV3-1, the J gene TRBJ2-7; 8 positions match TRBD2. This CDR3 region has 15 residues. Germline assignment: CDR1 LGHDT and CDR2 YNNKEL (reference sequence). V shed 3 bases, J shed 2 bases, and the junction held 6 bases outside the gene matches.

In this sample, this clonotype turned up a few times. The rearrangement uses TRBV19 and TRBJ1-1, with TRBD1 as a possible D gene (5 bases). The CDR3 length is 17 residues. V shed 0 bases and J shed 4 bases, with 18 bases lying between them. In germline, CDR1 is LNHDA, CDR2 SQIVND (reference sequence). The CDR3 is CASSIDRISGSITEAFF. The CDR3 DNA reads TGTGCCAGTAGTATAGATCGGATCTCAGGGTCGATCACTGAAGCTTTCTTT.

This chain uses TRBV6-1 with TRBJ2-7; maybe TRBD2 (5 bases). V was shortened by 8 bases and J by 1 base, with 12 bases between the two germline ends. Germline CDR1 and CDR2: MNHNS and SASEGT. The CDR3 has 13 residues. The CDR3 nucleotides are TGTGCCAGCGCGGGTGAGGGTTCCTACGAGCAGTACTTC. Translating it yields CASAGEGSYEQYF.

This clonotype appeared a few times. This chain links TRBV7-8 with TRBJ2-5; no clear D. The CDR3 sequence is 14 residues long. The V end lost 4 bases, the J end lost 3 bases, and 12 bases lay between the germline ends. Germline V gene data show CDR1 as SGHVS and CDR2 as FQNEAQ. In DNA form, the CDR3 reads TGTGCCAGCAGCTGGGTGTTAGCCAAAGAGACCCAGTACTTC. It codes for CASSWVLAKETQYF.

This clonotype has at least ten counts. The genes are TRBV6-2 or TRBV6-3 and TRBJ2-5; D is uncertain. The germline CDR1 and CDR2 sequences are MNHEY and SVGEGT. CDR3 length: 12 amino acids. The ends were cut back, 4 bases at V and 5 bases at J, with 8 bases in the middle. In nucleotides, the CDR3 is TGTGCCAGCAGTTCAAGGCGGGAGACCCAGTACTTC. It translates to CASSSRRETQYF.

Worth noting for this clonotype: This may be a read error, as it is one base from a much larger clone. The chain has TRBV7-2 and TRBJ2-4; D gene unclear. There are 11 residues in the CDR3. Germline V gene sequence: CDR1 SGHTA, CDR2 FQGNSA. CDR3 protein: CASSSRNIRYF. The CDR3 nucleotides are TGTGCCAGCAGCTCTAGAAACATTCGGTACTTC.

This clonotype was found a few times. The chain carries TRBV20-1 and TRBJ1-2; perhaps TRBD1 as D (5 bases). V lost 0 bases, J lost 2 bases, and 10 bases lay in between. Germline loops: CDR1 DFQATT, CDR2 SNEGSKA (reference sequence). The CDR3 contains 14 residues. Here the CDR3 DNA reads TGCAGTGCTAGAGATGGGGCGGGGAACTATGGCTACACCTTC. Protein sequence: CSARDGAGNYGYTF.

The rearrangement links TRBV9 to TRBJ2-7; 7 positions match TRBD2. With V trimmed by 0 bases and J by 3 bases, 6 bases remained unmatched. This CDR3 comprises 15 residues. The germline gives CDR1 SGDLS, CDR2 YYNGEE. This CDR3 reads CASSVAASGGYEQYF. The DNA for the CDR3 is TGTGCCAGCAGCGTAGCGGCTAGCGGAGGCTACGAGCAGTACTTC. Based on the CDR3 plus reference TRBV9 and TRBJ2-7, the full variable domain is DSGVTQTPKHLITATGQRVTLRCSPRSGDLSVYWYQQSLDQGLQFLIQYYNGEERAKGNILERFSAQQFPDLHSELNLSSLELGDSALYFCASSVAASGGYEQYFGPGTRLTVT.

The chain carries TRBV4-1 and TRBJ1-1; D uncertain. The germline V gene has CDR1 MGHRA and CDR2 YSYEKL. The length of the CDR3 is 14 residues. V was shortened by 3 bases and J by 0 bases, with 8 bases between the two germline ends. This CDR3 reads CASSHRHMNTEAFF. In DNA form, the CDR3 reads TGCGCCAGCAGCCACCGTCACATGAACACTGAAGCTTTCTTT.

This clonotype appeared a few times. The chain joins TRBV20-1 to TRBJ1-5; 8 bases are shared with TRBD1. Looked up from germline, CDR1 is DFQATT and CDR2 is SNEGSKA (reference sequence). The V gene end was trimmed by 3 bases and the J gene end by 6 bases; junction bases not matched to a gene: 22. CDR3 size: 19 residues. The CDR3 DNA reads as TGCAGTGCTAGCAGCGTTCAGGGGGCTCGAATGGTTCGTCGTCAGCCCCAGCATTTT. It is translated as CSASSVQGARMVRRQPQHF.